This TCR beta chain was identified during a study of blood T cell repertoires in COVID-19. Study-wide context: The samples span acute and convalescent COVID-19 from the United States, Italy and Spain. From T cells, B-cell-depleted T cells, or PBMCs came the material, which was cDNA or gDNA.

Per the germline V gene, CDR1 is SGHRS and CDR2 is YFSETQ. The junction had 20 bases not matched to a gene; V was cut back by 4 bases and J by 0 bases. The CDR3 extends over 23 amino acids. Original analysis: Amplifying reference gene primers gave estimates of nucleated cell counts. TCRdb's copy holds only in-frame clones and misses some; the assay was immunoSEQ multiplex PCR. D and trimming were read from the DNA, whereas the V and J calls and clone size are those reported in that table. The data hold approximately 51,000 clones, with around 86% observed a single time. The J gene is TRBJ2-1, the V gene TRBV5-1; 15 bases agree with TRBD2. Input material: peripheral blood. This receptor was taken from a man aged 45-60 years with active COVID-19. This chain's CDR3 is CASSMGGLAGGRSQTSSYNEQFF. The CDR3 nucleotides are TGCGCCAGCAGCATGGGAGGACTAGCGGGAGGGCGGAGCCAAACTAGCTCCTACAATGAGCAGTTCTTC.